This section outlines one TCR beta chain sequence together with its context. This entry is derived from a study of blood T cell repertoires in COVID-19. At the level of the study: The United States, Italy and Spain provided the acute and convalescent COVID-19 samples. PBMCs, B-cell-depleted T cells, or T cells provided the cDNA or gDNA that made up the material.

Original data processing: Nucleated cell number was recorded as an estimate derived from reference gene primer amplification. Data came from immunoSEQ multiplex PCR; TCRdb stores just in-frame clones and leaves some out. Clone size and V and J calls were adopted from that table, with D and trimming inferred from the DNA. The repertoire consists of some 150,000 clones, with approximately 90% occurring once and the leading ten covering less than 4.5%. The sequenced sample consisted of peripheral blood. The receptor's source is a woman aged 60 to 75 with active or convalescent COVID-19.

Written as DNA, the CDR3 is TGTGCCATCGGAGAGGGGGCTATGACTGAAGCTTTCTTT. The encoded protein is CAIGEGAMTEAFF. The V and J genes are TRBV10-3 and TRBJ1-1; 7 nucleotides line up with TRBD1. V lost 8 bases to trimming and J lost 5 bases; unmatched junction nucleotides: 8. CDR1 is ENHRY and CDR2 is SYGVKD in the germline V gene. CDR3 length: 13 amino acids.